This TCR beta chain was recovered during a study of shared clonotypes between healthy human individuals. Here immunoSEQ multiplex PCR was the method, and the copy in TCRdb shows in-frame clones only, minus some. This table has about 580,000 clones, roughly 98% appearing once. Study-wide findings and caveats: Sorted-subset samples were not fully sequenced, rarefaction indicated.

Notes on this clone: Its antigen is unknown.

Positive CCR7 selection of CD45RO-negative cells yielded the naive CD8 cells, and terminally differentiated effector memory CD45RA+ cells were excluded. Germline assignment: CDR1 MNHNS and CDR2 SASEGT. The CDR3 is 12 amino acids. The ends were cut back, 7 bases at V and 0 bases at J, with 6 bases in the middle. The receptor was derived from a man under 40 in good health. The V gene is TRBV6-1, the J gene TRBJ1-1; D not resolved. Sample: naive CD8+ T cells sorted from blood. CDR3 nucleotide sequence: TGTGCCAGCAACTACTTGAACACTGAAGCTTTCTTT. It translates to CASNYLNTEAFF.